The 17 T cell receptor beta chains presented below share a single source sample, sequenced in a study of identical twins. TCRdb re-analysed the 5' RACE reads in MiXCR, keeping a single row per CDR3 protein. The repertoire holds approximately 94,000 distinct CDR3 sequences, 5.9% seen once, with over 9.5% in the top ten. What was sequenced was memory T cells sorted from blood. The receptors here all came from a woman in her forties or fifties in good health.

This clonotype was found many times. The chain links TRBV29-1 to TRBJ2-2; D possibly corresponds to TRBD2 (5 bases). V lost 7 bases and J 7 bases, leaving 16 bases between the germline ends. The CDR3 spans 13 residues. CDR1 and CDR2 (germline): SQVTM, ANQGSEA. In DNA form, the CDR3 reads TGCAGCGCTCTGACGGGAAACCGCGGGGAGCTGTTTTTT. It codes for CSALTGNRGELFF.

This clonotype was seen a few times. The chain is built from TRBV30 and TRBJ2-1, with a weak D call TRBD2 (6 bases). CDR1 is GTSNPN and CDR2 is SVGIG in the germline V gene (reference sequence). This CDR3 has 15 residues. V gave up 3 bases and J gave up 5 bases, with 17 bases separating them. In DNA, the CDR3 is TGTGCCTGGAGCGGAGGGTGGGAGAAAAACAATGAGCAGTTCTTC. Translated: CAWSGGWEKNNEQFF.

This clonotype was recorded at least ten times. The rearrangement joins TRBV20-1 to TRBJ2-7, with TRBD2 matching over 10 bases. Germline CDR1 reads DFQATT; CDR2 reads SNEGSKA (reference sequence). The V and J ends lost 4 bases and 1 base, in that order; junction bases with no gene match: 4. The CDR3 length is 14 residues. The CDR3 DNA sequence: TGCAGTGCTACTCCACTAGCGGGATCCTACGAGCAGTACGTC. Translation gives CSATPLAGSYEQYV.

This clonotype was picked up many times. The rearrangement uses TRBV20-1 and TRBJ2-5; no firm D call. V was shortened by 3 bases and J by 2 bases, with 7 bases between the two germline ends. This CDR3 comprises 12 residues. Germline loops: CDR1 DFQATT, CDR2 SNEGSKA (reference sequence). CDR3 protein: CSASWQQETQYF. CDR3 nucleotide sequence: TGCAGTGCTAGCTGGCAGCAAGAGACCCAGTACTTC.

Many counts were recorded for this clonotype. The chain carries TRBV29-1 and TRBJ2-1; D gene ambiguous. This CDR3 contains 10 residues. Germline V CDR1 and CDR2: SQVTM, ANQGSEA. V lost 3 bases and J lost 10, with 7 bases in between. CDR3 sequence: CSVDLGEQFF. Here the CDR3 DNA reads TGCAGCGTTGATCTGGGAGAGCAGTTCTTC.

The sample holds many counts of this clonotype. The junction and the germline gene differ at one end; a read error may be behind it. This chain uses TRBV12-3 or TRBV12-4 with TRBJ2-1, with unresolved D. There are 12 residues in the CDR3. CDR3 DNA sequence: TGTGCCAGCAGCTTAGGGCGCGATGAGCAGTTCTTC. Translation: CASSLGRDEQFF.

Ten or more counts support this clonotype. The gene calls are TRBV3-1 and TRBJ1-4, with 8 nucleotides matching TRBD1. Per the germline V gene, CDR1 is LGHDT and CDR2 is YNNKEL (reference sequence). The CDR3 runs to 15 residues. V was clipped by 1 base and J by 5 bases; unmatched bases: 3. The CDR3 DNA reads TGTGCCAGCAGCCAAGCCCGGACAGGGAATGAAAAACTGTTTTTT. It translates to CASSQARTGNEKLFF.

The sample holds many counts of this clonotype. The CDR3 nucleotides are TGTGCCAGCAGCCTGCGGCCGCCCCGGGACAAAAAACTGTTTTTT. This codes for CASSLRPPRDKKLFF. The chain recombines TRBV28 with TRBJ1-4, with D possibly TRBD1 on 6 matching bases. CDR1 MDHEN and CDR2 SYDVKM come from the germline V gene. Deletions cut 6 bases from V and 9 bases from J, with 20 bases between. The CDR3 totals 15 residues.

This clonotype has a handful of counts. This chain joins TRBV7-9 and TRBJ1-1, with D possibly matching TRBD1 (6 bases). The CDR3 consists of 15 residues. V was trimmed by 5 bases and J by 3 bases, leaving 16 bases between them. Germline CDR1 SEHNR, CDR2 FQNEAQ (reference sequence). DNA of the CDR3: TGTGCCAGCAGCCGAACGGCCGGGGGCTACACTGAAGCTTTCTTT. This gives the protein CASSRTAGGYTEAFF.

In its sample, this clonotype was seen many times. The chain links TRBV29-1 to TRBJ2-7; D unclear. V was pared by 5 bases and J by 6 bases, with 8 bases between. The CDR3 sequence is 10 residues long. CDR1 is SQVTM and CDR2 is ANQGSEA in the germline V gene. CDR3 residues: CSVLDGEQYV. In DNA, the CDR3 is TGCAGCGTTCTCGATGGCGAGCAGTACGTC.

This clonotype has more than one count but fewer than ten. The gene calls are TRBV15 and TRBJ1-3; D is perhaps TRBD1 (5 bases). Trimming pared 1 base from V and 2 bases from J, leaving 6 bases between. Germline-derived CDR1 and CDR2 are LNHNV and YYDKDF (reference sequence). The CDR3 totals 14 residues. The CDR3 nucleotides are TGTGCCACCAGCAGAGGAGGGGCTGGAAACACCATATATTTT. This translates into CATSRGGAGNTIYF. Full variable domain (remainder filled in from reference TRBV15 and TRBJ1-3): DAMVIQNPRYQVTQFGKPVTLSCSQTLNHNVMYWYQQKSSQAPKLLFHYYDKDFNNEADTPDNFQSRRPNTSFCFLDIRSPGLGDTAMYLCATSRGGAGNTIYFGEGSWLTVV.

This clonotype has a count of ten or more. The V and J genes are TRBV30 and TRBJ1-2; perhaps TRBD1 as D (6 bases). The CDR3 is made up of 13 amino acids. The germline V gene encodes CDR1 GTSNPN and CDR2 SVGIG (reference sequence). V lost 4 bases to trimming and J lost 4 bases, with 13 bases between them. CDR3 sequence (DNA): TGTGCCTGGACTCCGGACAGCCTCTATGGCTACACCTTC. It codes for CAWTPDSLYGYTF.

V usage is TRBV2 and J usage is TRBJ2-1; 13 bases are shared with TRBD2. The CDR3 consists of 15 residues. CDR1 is SNHLY, CDR2 FYNNEI, per germline. V lost 6 bases to trimming and J lost 7 bases; unmatched junction nucleotides: 6. CDR3 bases: TGTGCCAGCAGAGCACTAGCGGGAGGGGGAAATGAGCAGTTCTTC. It codes for CASRALAGGGNEQFF.

This clonotype was detected many times. The J gene is TRBJ2-3, the V gene TRBV14, with no clear D. Germline CDR1 is SGHDN and CDR2 is FVKESK. CDR3 length equals 16 residues. Trimming left V 1 base short and J 6 bases short, with 17 bases between. Here the CDR3 reads CASSQVEQRSWDTQYF. As DNA, the CDR3 is TGTGCCAGCAGCCAAGTAGAACAGAGGTCATGGGATACGCAGTATTTT.

This clonotype was counted between two and nine times. The chain links TRBV12-3 or TRBV12-4 to TRBJ1-2; 7 bases are a match to TRBD1. CDR3 length: 13 residues. The J segment lost 7 bases and the V segment lost 7 bases, leaving 9 bases of the junction unmatched. This CDR3 reads CASTRTGASGYTF. In nucleotides, the CDR3 is TGTGCCAGCACCCGGACAGGAGCAAGTGGCTACACCTTC.

This clonotype was observed at least ten times. This chain uses TRBV20-1 with TRBJ2-3; D not certain. The CDR3 sequence is 14 residues long. V was trimmed by 3 bases and J by 4 bases, leaving 14 bases between them. Germline V gene data show CDR1 as DFQATT and CDR2 as SNEGSKA (reference sequence). The CDR3 coding sequence is TGCAGTGCTAGTTTCTTCGGCGGTTCAGATACGCAGTATTTT. This gives the protein CSASFFGGSDTQYF.

In its sample, this clonotype was seen many times. The J gene is TRBJ2-5, the V gene TRBV10-3; possibly TRBD2 for D (6 bases). V shed 6 bases and J shed 0 bases, with 14 bases lying between them. This CDR3 comprises 15 residues. Germline loops: CDR1 ENHRY, CDR2 SYGVKD. The CDR3, as DNA: TGTGCCATCAGCGAAGCGGAGGGGTACCAAGAGACCCAGTACTTC. Protein: CAISEAEGYQETQYF.